This T cell receptor (beta chain) comes out of a study of T cell repertoires in cytomegalovirus infection (dated by TCRdb to about 2019). As for the study more broadly: The peptide stimulations were aimed at well-studied HLA-B-restricted epitopes as well as recently identified HLA-C-restricted CMV epitopes, whose presentation resists viral immunomodulation. Because public TCR beta signatures pointed to carriage of CMV infection together with the matching HLA type, the HLA type of each donor mattered for the analysis. Overall results and qualifications from the work: In both this cohort and an independent approximately 370-donor cohort, the cumulative frequency of public TCR beta family members distinguished carriers of CMV infection plus the relevant HLA type. The ex vivo response was dominated by HLA-C-restricted CMV-specific TCR beta clonotypes, which also provided the single most frequent clonotype in two of eight donors.

Between the V and J ends, shortened by 5 bases and 7 bases respectively, the junction contains 14 bases. Sequences DFQATT (CDR1) and SNEGSKA (CDR2) are obtained from the germline V gene (reference sequence). Including cysteine and phenylalanine, the CDR3 has 13 amino acids. Kept here is only the CDR3 DNA, which spans 39 bases and is read in frame from base 1. This specimen's treatment or condition label, interpreted: in vitro stimulation with specific CMV peptide epitopes to enrich CMV-specific T cells. Instrument on record: Illumina HiSeq 1500. TCRdb trimmed the raw reads at Q25, called clones with MiXCR and kept productive beta chains. Entries are consolidated by CDR3 protein sequence, retaining the most common genes and DNA. The sample table shows 640,000 or so distinct CDR3 sequences, and 33% are seen once. The biggest ten clones account for approximately 18% of the sample. With regard to this clonotype: Its antigen is currently not known. No quality values exist for individual bases; no much larger clone is one base distant.

This sequence uses TRBV20-1 and TRBJ1-4, with no confidently assigned D gene. This specimen was cultured PBMCs, taken from culture after CMV antigen stimulation. The clonotype was recovered from a human donor in good health (CMV status not recorded). Some clones in this sample may be carry-over from other donors' samples. CDR3 sequence: CSALDIVVEKLFF. The sequenced DNA is TGCAGTGCTTTGGATATCGTGGTTGAAAAACTGTTTTTT.